This TCR beta chain was captured in a study of PD-L1 blockade in urothelial cancer. Whole-study context: In the patient group, about 85% of the roughly 29 were males with bladder-origin urothelial cancer. Before enrollment, 0 to 3 chemotherapy regimens had been given to patients. General study results and limits: Blood TCR clonality below the median before treatment was a predictor of better survival.

This clone was detected only once. Its antigen is unidentified. The V gene's germline CDR1 is GTSNPN and CDR2 SVGIG (reference sequence). The germline V and J ends were trimmed by 1 base and 1 base, with 9 bases remaining between them. This CDR3 has 14 amino acids. Each PCR received spiked synthetic TCR analog templates. Libraries were prepared by immunoSEQ multiplex PCR; TCRdb keeps only in-frame clonotypes and omits some of them. Altogether around 42,000 clones are present, about four fifths being singletons, with the ten largest covering 2.5% to 3%. This TCR derives from a man in his 70s with urothelial cancer. The rearrangement joins TRBV30 to TRBJ2-3; D is perhaps TRBD2 (5 bases). The specimen comprised PBMCs, sampled around atezolizumab (anti-PD-L1) treatment. CDR3 in amino acids: CAWSEAERTDTQYF. The CDR3 nucleotides read TGTGCCTGGAGTGAAGCGGAACGCACAGATACGCAGTATTTT.